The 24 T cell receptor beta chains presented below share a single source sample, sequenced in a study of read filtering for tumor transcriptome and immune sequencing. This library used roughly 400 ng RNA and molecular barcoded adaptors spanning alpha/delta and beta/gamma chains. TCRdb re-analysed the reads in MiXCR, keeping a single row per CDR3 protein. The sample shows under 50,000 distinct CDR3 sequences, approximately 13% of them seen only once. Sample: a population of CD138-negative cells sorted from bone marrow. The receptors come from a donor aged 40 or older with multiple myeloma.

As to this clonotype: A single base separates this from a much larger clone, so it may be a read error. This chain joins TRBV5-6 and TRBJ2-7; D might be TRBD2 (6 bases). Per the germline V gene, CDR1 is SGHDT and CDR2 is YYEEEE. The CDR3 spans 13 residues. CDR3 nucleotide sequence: TGTGCCAGCAGCTGGCGGGGTTCCTACGGGCAGTACTTC. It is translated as CASSWRGSYGQYF.

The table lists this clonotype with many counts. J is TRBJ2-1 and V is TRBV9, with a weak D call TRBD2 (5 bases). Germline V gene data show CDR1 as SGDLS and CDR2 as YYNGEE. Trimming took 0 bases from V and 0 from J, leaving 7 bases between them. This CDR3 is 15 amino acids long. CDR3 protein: CASSVDEGSYNEQFF. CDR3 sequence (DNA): TGTGCCAGCAGCGTAGATGAGGGCTCCTACAATGAGCAGTTCTTC.

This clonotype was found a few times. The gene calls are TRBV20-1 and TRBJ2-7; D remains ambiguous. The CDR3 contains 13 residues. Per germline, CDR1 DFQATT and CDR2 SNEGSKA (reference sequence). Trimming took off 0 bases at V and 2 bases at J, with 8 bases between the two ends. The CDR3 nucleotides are TGCAGTGCTAGAGATCACCATACCTACGAGCAGTACTTC. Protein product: CSARDHHTYEQYF.

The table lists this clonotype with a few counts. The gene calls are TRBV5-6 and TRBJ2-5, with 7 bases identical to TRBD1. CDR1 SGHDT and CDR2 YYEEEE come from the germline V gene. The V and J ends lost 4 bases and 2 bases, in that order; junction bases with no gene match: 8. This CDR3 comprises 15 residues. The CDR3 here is CASSAPPGQQETQYF. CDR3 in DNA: TGTGCCAGCAGCGCCCCCCCGGGACAGCAAGAGACCCAGTACTTC.

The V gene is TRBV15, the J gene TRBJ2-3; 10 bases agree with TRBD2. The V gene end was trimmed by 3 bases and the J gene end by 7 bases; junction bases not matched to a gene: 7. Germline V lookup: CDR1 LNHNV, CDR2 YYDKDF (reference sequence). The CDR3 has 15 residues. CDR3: CATSSPGLADNTQYF. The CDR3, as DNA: TGTGCCACCAGCAGTCCCGGACTAGCGGACAATACGCAGTATTTT.

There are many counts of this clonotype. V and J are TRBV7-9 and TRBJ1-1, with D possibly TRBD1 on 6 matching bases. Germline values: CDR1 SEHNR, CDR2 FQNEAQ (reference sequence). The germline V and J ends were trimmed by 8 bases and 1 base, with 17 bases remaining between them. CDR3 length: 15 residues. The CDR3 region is CASGHLLTGNTEAFF. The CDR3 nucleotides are TGTGCCAGCGGACACCTCTTGACAGGGAACACTGAAGCTTTCTTT. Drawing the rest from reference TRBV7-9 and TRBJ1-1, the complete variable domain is DTGVSQNPRHKITKRGQNVTFRCDPISEHNRLYWYRQTLGQGPEFLTYFQNEAQLEKSRLLSDRFSAERPKGSFSTLEIQRTEQGDSAMYLCASGHLLTGNTEAFFGQGTRLTVV.

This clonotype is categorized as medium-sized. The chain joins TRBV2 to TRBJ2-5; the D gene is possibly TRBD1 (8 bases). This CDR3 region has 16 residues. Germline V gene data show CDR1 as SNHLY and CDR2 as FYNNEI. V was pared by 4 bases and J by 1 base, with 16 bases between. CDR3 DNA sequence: TGTGCCAGCAGTGTAACCACAGGGGGGGCCCAAGAGACCCAGTACTTC. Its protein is CASSVTTGGAQETQYF.

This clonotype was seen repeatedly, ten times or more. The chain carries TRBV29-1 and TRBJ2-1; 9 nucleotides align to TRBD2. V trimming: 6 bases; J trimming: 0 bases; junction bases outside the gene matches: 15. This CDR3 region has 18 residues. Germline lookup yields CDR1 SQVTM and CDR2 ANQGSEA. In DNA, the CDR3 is TGCAGCGTACCCCGTCCTAGCGGGGAAGTATCCTCCTACAATGAGCAGTTCTTC. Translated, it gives CSVPRPSGEVSSYNEQFF.

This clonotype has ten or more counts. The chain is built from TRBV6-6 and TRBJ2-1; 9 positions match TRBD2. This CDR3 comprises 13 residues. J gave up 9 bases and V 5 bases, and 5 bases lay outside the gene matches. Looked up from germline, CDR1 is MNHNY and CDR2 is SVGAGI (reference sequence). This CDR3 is CASSPTTSGEQFF. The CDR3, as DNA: TGTGCCAGCAGTCCAACGACTAGCGGTGAGCAGTTCTTC.

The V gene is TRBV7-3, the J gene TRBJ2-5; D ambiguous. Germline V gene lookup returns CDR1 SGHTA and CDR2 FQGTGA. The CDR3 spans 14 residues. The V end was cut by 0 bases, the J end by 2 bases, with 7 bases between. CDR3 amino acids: CASSLTGQQETQYF. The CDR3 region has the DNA TGTGCCAGCAGCTTAACGGGCCAACAAGAGACCCAGTACTTC.

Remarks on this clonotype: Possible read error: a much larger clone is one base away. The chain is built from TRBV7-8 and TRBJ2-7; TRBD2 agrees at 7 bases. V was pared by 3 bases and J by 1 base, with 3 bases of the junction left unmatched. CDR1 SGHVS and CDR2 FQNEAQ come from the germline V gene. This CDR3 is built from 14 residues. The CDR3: CASSFRTSSYEQYF. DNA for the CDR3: TGTGCCAGCAGCTTCAGGACTAGTTCCTACGAGCAGTACTTC.

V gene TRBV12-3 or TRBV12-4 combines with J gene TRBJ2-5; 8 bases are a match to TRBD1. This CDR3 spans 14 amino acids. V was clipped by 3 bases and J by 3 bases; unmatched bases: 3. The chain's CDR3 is CASSFWTGKETQYF. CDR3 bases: TGTGCCAGCAGTTTTTGGACAGGGAAAGAGACCCAGTACTTC.

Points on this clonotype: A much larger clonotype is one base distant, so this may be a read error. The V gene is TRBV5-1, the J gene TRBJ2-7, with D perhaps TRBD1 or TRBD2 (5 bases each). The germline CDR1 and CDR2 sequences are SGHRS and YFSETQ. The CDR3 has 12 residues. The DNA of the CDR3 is TGCGCCAGCAGTATAGGGGACCGCCAAGAGCACTTC. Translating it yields CASSIGDRQEHF.

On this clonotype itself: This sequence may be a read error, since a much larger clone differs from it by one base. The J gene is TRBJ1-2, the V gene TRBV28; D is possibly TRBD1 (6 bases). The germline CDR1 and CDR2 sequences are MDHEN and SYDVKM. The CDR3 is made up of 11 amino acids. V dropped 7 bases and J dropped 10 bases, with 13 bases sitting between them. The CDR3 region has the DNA TGTGCCAGCATGAGGGGGGACGACTACACCTTC. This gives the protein CASMRGDDYTF.

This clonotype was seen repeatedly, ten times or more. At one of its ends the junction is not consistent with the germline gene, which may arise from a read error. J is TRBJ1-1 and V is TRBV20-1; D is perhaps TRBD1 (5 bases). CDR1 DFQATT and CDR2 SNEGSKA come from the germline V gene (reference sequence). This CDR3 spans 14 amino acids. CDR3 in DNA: TGCAGTGCTAGAGCTGCGGGGGTGAAAACTGAAGCTTTCTTT. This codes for CSARAAGVKTEAFF.

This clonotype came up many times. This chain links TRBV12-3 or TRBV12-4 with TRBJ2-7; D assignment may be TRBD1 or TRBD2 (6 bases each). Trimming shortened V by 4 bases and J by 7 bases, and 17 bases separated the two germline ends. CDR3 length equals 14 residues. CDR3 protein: CASSSTGTPTEQYF. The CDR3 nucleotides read TGTGCCAGCAGTTCAACAGGGACTCCTACGGAGCAGTACTTC.

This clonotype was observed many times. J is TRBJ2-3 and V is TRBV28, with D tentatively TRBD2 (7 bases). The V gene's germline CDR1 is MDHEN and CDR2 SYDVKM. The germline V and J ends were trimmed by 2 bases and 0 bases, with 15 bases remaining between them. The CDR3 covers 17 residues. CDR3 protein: CASSLSGGDTSTDTQYF. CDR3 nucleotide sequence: TGTGCCAGCAGTTTAAGTGGGGGGGACACCAGCACAGATACGCAGTATTTT.

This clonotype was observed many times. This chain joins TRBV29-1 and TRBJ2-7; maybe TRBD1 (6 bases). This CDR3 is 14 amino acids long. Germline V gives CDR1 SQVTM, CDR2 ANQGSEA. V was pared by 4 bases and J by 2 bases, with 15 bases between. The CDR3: CSVARGTGTYEQYF. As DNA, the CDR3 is TGCAGCGTTGCCCGGGGAACAGGGACCTACGAGCAGTACTTC.

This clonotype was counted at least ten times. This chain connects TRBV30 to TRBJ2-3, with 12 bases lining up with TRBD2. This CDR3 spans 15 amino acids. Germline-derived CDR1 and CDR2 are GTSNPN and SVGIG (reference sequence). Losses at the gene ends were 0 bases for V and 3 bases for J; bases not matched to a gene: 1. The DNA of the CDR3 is TGTGCCTGGAGTGTTGGACTAGCGGGAACAGATACGCAGTATTTT. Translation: CAWSVGLAGTDTQYF.

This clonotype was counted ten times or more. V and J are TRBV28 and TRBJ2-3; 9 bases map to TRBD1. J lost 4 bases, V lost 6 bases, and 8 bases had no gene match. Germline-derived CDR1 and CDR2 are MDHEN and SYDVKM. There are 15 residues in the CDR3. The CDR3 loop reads CASRLGRTGADTQYF. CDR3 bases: TGTGCCAGCAGACTAGGGCGGACAGGGGCAGATACGCAGTATTTT. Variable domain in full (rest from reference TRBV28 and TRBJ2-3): DVKVTQSSRYLVKRTGEKVFLECVQDMDHENMFWYRQDPGLGLRLIYFSYDVKMKEKGDIPEGYSVSREKKERFSLILESASTNQTSMYLCASRLGRTGADTQYFGPGTRLTVL.

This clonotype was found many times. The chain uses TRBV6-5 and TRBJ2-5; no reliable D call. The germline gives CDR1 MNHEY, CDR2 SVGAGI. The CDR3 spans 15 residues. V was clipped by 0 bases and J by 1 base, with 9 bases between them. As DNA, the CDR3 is TGTGCCAGCAGTTACTCGCCCGCCCTCCAAGAGACCCAGTACTTC. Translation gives CASSYSPALQETQYF.

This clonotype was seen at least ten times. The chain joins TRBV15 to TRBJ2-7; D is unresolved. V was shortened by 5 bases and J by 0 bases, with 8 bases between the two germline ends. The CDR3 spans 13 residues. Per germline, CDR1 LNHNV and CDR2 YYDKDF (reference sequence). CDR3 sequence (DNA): TGTGCCACCAGCCCCCAAGCCTCCTACGAGCAGTACTTC. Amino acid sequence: CATSPQASYEQYF.

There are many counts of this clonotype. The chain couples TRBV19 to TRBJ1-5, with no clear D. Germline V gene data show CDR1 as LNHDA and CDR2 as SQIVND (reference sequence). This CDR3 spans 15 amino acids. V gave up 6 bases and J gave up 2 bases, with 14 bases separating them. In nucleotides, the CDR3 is TGTGCCAGTAGACAGTCCGTGGCGGGCAATCAGCCCCAGCATTTT. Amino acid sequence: CASRQSVAGNQPQHF.

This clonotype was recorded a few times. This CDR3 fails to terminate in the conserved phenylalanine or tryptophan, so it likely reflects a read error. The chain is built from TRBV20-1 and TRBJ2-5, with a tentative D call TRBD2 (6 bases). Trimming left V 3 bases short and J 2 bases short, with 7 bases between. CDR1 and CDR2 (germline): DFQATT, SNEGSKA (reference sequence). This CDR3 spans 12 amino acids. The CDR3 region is CSARAGQETQYL. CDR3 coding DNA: TGCAGTGCTAGGGCGGGGCAAGAGACCCAGTACCTC.